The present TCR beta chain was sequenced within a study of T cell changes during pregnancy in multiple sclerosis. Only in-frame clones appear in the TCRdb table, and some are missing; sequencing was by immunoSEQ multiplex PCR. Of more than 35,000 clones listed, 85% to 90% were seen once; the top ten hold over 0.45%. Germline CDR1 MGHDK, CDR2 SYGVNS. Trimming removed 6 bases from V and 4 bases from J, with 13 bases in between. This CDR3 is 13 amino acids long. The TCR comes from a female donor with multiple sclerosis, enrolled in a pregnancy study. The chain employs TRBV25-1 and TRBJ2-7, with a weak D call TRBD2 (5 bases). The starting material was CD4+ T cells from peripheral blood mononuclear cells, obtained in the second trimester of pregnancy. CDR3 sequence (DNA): TGTGCCAGCAGCGAAAACGGGGAGTACGAGCAGTACTTC. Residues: CASSENGEYEQYF.